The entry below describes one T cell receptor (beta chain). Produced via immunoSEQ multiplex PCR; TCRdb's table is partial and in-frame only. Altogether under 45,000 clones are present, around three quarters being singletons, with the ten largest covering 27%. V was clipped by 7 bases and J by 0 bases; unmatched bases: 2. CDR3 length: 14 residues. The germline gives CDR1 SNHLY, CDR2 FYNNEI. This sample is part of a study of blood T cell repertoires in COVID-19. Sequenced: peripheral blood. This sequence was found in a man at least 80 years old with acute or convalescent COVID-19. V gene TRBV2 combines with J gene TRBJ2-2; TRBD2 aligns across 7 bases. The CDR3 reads CASTGRSNTGELFF. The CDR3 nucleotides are TGTGCCAGCACCGGGAGGTCGAACACCGGGGAGCTGTTTTTT. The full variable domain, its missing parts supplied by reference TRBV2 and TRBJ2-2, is EPEVTQTPSHQVTQMGQEVILRCVPISNHLYFYWYRQILGQKVEFLVSFYNNEISEKSEIFDDQFSVERPDGSNFTLKIRSTKLEDSAMYFCASTGRSNTGELFFGEGSRLTVL.